The entry that follows covers one T cell receptor (beta chain) sequence. Its antigen remains unknown. These data are taken from a study of a mutant IDH1 vaccine in newly diagnosed glioma. Overall study: Eight vaccinations were given in weeks 1, 3, 5, 7, 11, 15, 19 and 23. Findings and caveats of the study: Alterations occurring in top peripheral T cell clonotypes seemed unrelated to pseudoprogression.

Measured with immunoSEQ multiplex PCR; TCRdb has only the in-frame clones, and not every one. The sample holds under 70,000 clones, around 82% seen once. This CDR3 is 16 amino acids long. Germline V gene lookup returns CDR1 LGHNA and CDR2 YSLEER. V lost 1 base and J lost 7; bases outside the gene matches: 12. The time point here: week 23, last vaccination. A 20-mer mutant IDH1 peptide at 300 ug was injected subcutaneously with topical imiquimod. The rearrangement joins TRBV4-3 to TRBJ1-2, with TRBD1 identical over 7 bases. The receptor's source is a young man with glioma. Sequencing used PBMCs, obtained from a glioma patient whose treatment included an IDH1 peptide vaccine. CDR3 nucleotide sequence: TGCGCCAGCAGCCAAGGGCTGCTCAGGGGGTCGGGTGGCTACACCTTC. As protein: CASSQGLLRGSGGYTF.